The subject of this entry is one T cell receptor beta chain. This clone turned up a few times. What this receptor recognizes is not known. For this mouse receptor, gene names and germline sequences are murine. The read halts 1 residue ahead of the CDR3 end, with the missing end drawn from the germline J gene. Explained via the paper, the time point label denotes: mouse harvest day 7 after allogeneic transplant. Mouse grafts consisting of 10^7 T-cell-depleted bone marrow cells combined with 10^6 splenic CD5+ T cells were administered by tail vein injection. Mouse GVHD was modeled in a major MHC-mismatch B6 (H2b) into BALB/c (H2d) model, with tissues profiled at day 7 or 14. On day 7 or 14 post-transplant, mouse tissues and retro-orbital blood were harvested with separate sterile tools for each animal, and livers were flushed beforehand. Before genomic DNA isolation with the DNeasy Blood & Tissue Kit, mouse tissues were minced with razor blades in buffered saline.

The CDR3 has 13 amino acids, counting the end cysteine and phenylalanine. The 36 bases shown cover part of the CDR3, and their frame starts at base 1. Taken from the germline V gene (reference sequence), the CDR1 and CDR2 loops are KGHPV and FQNQEV. V loses 4 bases of germline sequence and J loses 2 bases, and the interval between the two ends is 7 bases. The source of the sample is a study of tissue T cells after allogeneic stem cell transplantation (dated by TCRdb to 2021 to 2024). Regarding the study in general: Using research autopsies of patients with and without GVHD, plus mouse models of GVHD, the study profiled TCR beta repertoires across many tissues. On the human side, the study was prospective and observational, with no blinding or randomization. Paper-wide results and their limitations: A small and clinically heterogeneous patient cohort was studied, and sampling depth was acknowledged as a limitation. Blood and spleen T cells captured only a limited portion of the TCR repertoire detected in tissues, in both patients and mice. Within patients, how anatomically similar tissues were was a major factor shaping TCR repertoire composition, regardless of disease or transplant status. Few T cell clones were found to be shared across patients, but shared repertoire signatures across patients were revealed in a tissue-specific fashion by motif-based clustering. Which tissue TCRs were alloreactive or antigen-specific was not determined in the study, and some clones might have been persisting host cells.

Libraries were prepared through the immunoSEQ multiplex PCR assay. Adaptive Biotechnologies performed TCRbeta CDR3 sequencing at survey depth and reported CDR3 sequences, V/J genes, productive frequency, and template counts. Amplification of TCR beta CDR3 regions was performed from genomic DNA rather than from RNA. Per the authors' processing: Jensen-Shannon divergence was used to quantify pairwise repertoire overlap between tissues, with a value of 1 indicating complete divergence and a value of 0 indicating identical repertoires. Tissues were grouped by single-linkage agglomerative hierarchical clustering of pairwise JSD values, and the clustering results were shown as dendrograms. GLIPH2 was applied to all patient samples using simulation_depth 1000, kmer_min_depth 3, and cdr3_length_cutoff 8, and only groups with more than two unique CDR3s were retained. A standardized tissue-overlap score was generated by extrapolating Jaccard GLIPH-group overlap across patients to a standard repertoire size of 1000 clones. Linear mixed-effect models, with tissue as a fixed effect and individual as a random effect, were used to test how diversity related to clinical or experimental variables. The table comes from immuneACCESS by way of TCRdb, which keeps in-frame sequences with V and J called. Part of the clones is missing from these tables; in studies checked, under half for an unresolved V gene and the rest for unknown reasons. D and trimming come from the DNA, and the V and J calls and clone size come from that table. Counted in this sample were 6,500 to 8,000 clones; roughly half of them appeared once. Of the sample, 5.1% is held by the ten largest clones.

The V and J segments used are TRBV26 and TRBJ2-5, with the D assignment possibly TRBD1 or TRBD2, given 5 matching bases for each. The source of this sequence is a female BALB/c mouse given C57BL/6 T cells with graft-versus-host disease after an allogeneic hematopoietic cell transplant. The sample consisted of gut tissue. CDR3 bases read: TGTGCCAGCAGTCAGGGGACCCAAGACACCCAGTAC. Its protein product is CASSQGTQDTQY. The whole CDR3 sequence reads CASSQGTQDTQYF.